These 13 T cell receptor beta chains originate from one sample sequenced in a study of blood T cell repertoires in COVID-19. Libraries were prepared by immunoSEQ multiplex PCR; TCRdb keeps only in-frame clonotypes and omits some of them. The table lists about 140,000 clones, almost 85% of them singletons. What was sequenced was PBMCs or T cells enriched from blood (not recorded which). Receptor source: a man in his forties or fifties with acute COVID-19.

This chain connects TRBV7-2 to TRBJ1-4; D perhaps matches TRBD1 (5 bases). This CDR3 is 14 amino acids long. Germline lookup yields CDR1 SGHTA and CDR2 FQGNSA. Trimming took off 2 bases at V and 6 bases at J, with 10 bases between the two ends. CDR3 nucleotide sequence: TGTGCCAGCAGCTTAACGACAGAGGATGAAAAACTGTTTTTT. This encodes CASSLTTEDEKLFF.

The chain is built from TRBV21-1 and TRBJ2-1; TRBD2 was called by the table and not checked on the DNA. TRBV21-1 is noted as a pseudogene. The CDR3 totals 14 residues. Here the CDR3 reads CASSKSRRGNEQFF. CDR3 DNA sequence: TGTGCCAGCAGCAAATCACGACGGGGCAATGAGCAGTTCTTC.

This chain uses TRBV27 with TRBJ1-1, with D uncertain. V was clipped by 2 bases and J by 1 base, with 11 bases between them. The germline CDR1 and CDR2 sequences are MNHEY and SMNVEV (reference sequence). CDR3 length: 15 residues. The DNA of the CDR3 is TGTGCCAGCAGTTTAAGCGCGGATTGGAACACTGAAGCTTTCTTT. This gives the protein CASSLSADWNTEAFF.

The chain has TRBV10-3 and TRBJ2-7, with 7 positions matching TRBD2. The CDR3 is 14 residues long. Germline V gives CDR1 ENHRY, CDR2 SYGVKD. Germline trimming cut 10 bases from V and 0 bases from J; bases unmatched to any gene: 9. The CDR3 DNA is TGTGCCACCTCCCTAGCGGTAAGCTCCTACGAGCAGTACTTC. Its translation is CATSLAVSSYEQYF.

This rearrangement joins TRBV5-6 to TRBJ1-2; 11 positions agree with TRBD1. Losses at the gene ends were 4 bases for V and 4 bases for J; bases not matched to a gene: 3. Germline-derived CDR1 and CDR2 are SGHDT and YYEEEE. This CDR3 has 14 amino acids. CDR3 DNA sequence: TGTGCCAGCAGCCAAGGACAGGGGGCCTATGGCTACACCTTC. As protein: CASSQGQGAYGYTF.

The rearrangement joins TRBV24-1 to TRBJ2-3, with D possibly matching TRBD2 (5 bases). V was shortened by 7 bases and J by 0 bases, with 16 bases between the two germline ends. CDR3 length equals 16 residues. Germline V lookup: CDR1 KGHDR, CDR2 SFDVKD. The CDR3 DNA is TGTGCCACCAGAAAAGGAGGCGTGACTAGCACAGATACGCAGTATTTT. This encodes CATRKGGVTSTDTQYF.

This clone has just a few counts. The V call is TRBV19, the J call TRBJ1-1; possible D gene TRBD1, 6 bases. Trimming pared 6 bases from V and 5 bases from J, leaving 22 bases between. The CDR3 loop spans 16 amino acids. CDR1 LNHDA and CDR2 SQIVND come from the germline V gene (reference sequence). For the CDR3, the DNA is TGTGCCAGTAGCCACTCAGGGGTCCGGAGTAGGACTGAAGCTTTCTTT. It specifies CASSHSGVRSRTEAFF. Supplemented by reference TRBV19 and TRBJ1-1, the full variable domain reads DGGITQSPKYLFRKEGQNVTLSCEQNLNHDAMYWYRQDPGQGLRLIYYSQIVNDFQKGDIAEGYSVSREKKESFPLTVTSAQKNPTAFYLCASSHSGVRSRTEAFFGQGTRLTVV.

This rearrangement joins TRBV30 to TRBJ2-1, with D hard to call. CDR3 length equals 14 residues. V was shortened by 7 bases and J by 5 bases, with 18 bases between the two germline ends. The germline V gene encodes CDR1 GTSNPN and CDR2 SVGIG (reference sequence). The CDR3 bases are TGTGCCTTGTCTAGGCTCCCCCAAGACAATGAGCAGTTCTTC. Translating it yields CALSRLPQDNEQFF.

The V call is TRBV27, the J call TRBJ2-3; 7 bases line up with TRBD2. Trimming cost V 2 bases and J 1 base; bases outside gene matches: 0. This CDR3 contains 14 residues. CDR1 and CDR2 from the germline V gene are MNHEY and SMNVEV (reference sequence). The CDR3 DNA sequence: TGTGCCAGCAGTTTAGGGGGGGGCACAGATACGCAGTATTTT. Its protein product is CASSLGGGTDTQYF.

CDR3 coding DNA: TGTGCCAGCAGCCCTAGGTTCACAGATACGCAGTATTTT. It encodes CASSPRFTDTQYF. V gene TRBV5-6 combines with J gene TRBJ2-3; the D is unclear. The germline V and J ends were trimmed by 4 bases and 2 bases, with 8 bases remaining between them. The germline gives CDR1 SGHDT, CDR2 YYEEEE. The CDR3 runs to 13 residues.

The chain joins TRBV11-2 to TRBJ2-5; 8 bases are a match to TRBD2. Germline CDR1 is SGHAT and CDR2 is FQNNGV. CDR3 size: 15 residues. Trimming at V came to 4 bases and at J to 5 bases, leaving 9 bases not matched to a gene. In nucleotides, the CDR3 is TGTGCCAGCAGCTCTCTCGCGGGAGGCGGGGAGACCCAGTACTTC. It encodes CASSSLAGGGETQYF.

The J gene is TRBJ2-3, the V gene TRBV4-1, with TRBD1 identical over 9 bases. The V segment lost 6 bases and the J segment 5 bases; nucleotides outside the gene matches: 12. CDR1 is MGHRA and CDR2 is YSYEKL in the germline V gene. This CDR3 contains 16 residues. The CDR3 DNA is TGCGCCAGCAGGGATCATCCGGGACAGGGTATAGATACGCAGTATTTT. Translation: CASRDHPGQGIDTQYF.

This rearrangement joins TRBV15 to TRBJ2-7; 11 bases are shared with TRBD2. Germline-derived CDR1 and CDR2 are LNHNV and YYDKDF (reference sequence). With 0 bases clipped from V and 7 bases from J, the junction kept 11 bases outside the gene matches. The CDR3 spans 17 residues. CDR3 nucleotide sequence: TGTGCCACCAGCAGAGATTTGGCTAGCGGGAGGCATCGTGAGCAGTACTTC. This translates into CATSRDLASGRHREQYF.